Following are 23 T cell receptor beta chains from one sample sequenced in a study of blood T cell repertoires in COVID-19. Assay used: immunoSEQ multiplex PCR; TCRdb lists only in-frame clones, some missing. The sample includes 200,000 to 250,000 clones, around 82% seen only once; the top ten take less than 15%. Sequencing was done on a sample of peripheral blood. These receptors originate from a woman aged 40 to 50 with acute or convalescent COVID-19.

This rearrangement joins TRBV4-3 to TRBJ2-5; TRBD1 matches at 11 bases. The CDR3 totals 15 residues. Unmatched junction bases numbered 3, after V lost 1 base and J lost 5 bases. Germline V gene lookup returns CDR1 LGHNA and CDR2 YSLEER. The CDR3 DNA sequence: TGCGCCAGCAGCCAAGGGACAGGGGGCGAGGAGACCCAGTACTTC. Translated: CASSQGTGGEETQYF.

The genes are TRBV18 and TRBJ1-1; 10 bases align to TRBD1. Trimming took 3 bases from V and 4 from J; bases not matched to a gene: 17. This CDR3 spans 19 amino acids. Germline V gene sequence: CDR1 KGHSH, CDR2 LQKENI. CDR3 coding DNA: TGTGCCAGCTCACCGACTATAAGTCCCGGGACAGGGGCGGGCACTGAAGCTTTCTTT. It is translated as CASSPTISPGTGAGTEAFF.

The chain joins TRBV3-1 (or the pseudogene TRBV3-2) to TRBJ1-5; D is unclear. V shed 0 bases and J shed 4 bases, with 7 bases lying between them. This CDR3 is built from 14 residues. In germline, CDR1 is LGHDT, CDR2 YNNKEL (reference sequence). The CDR3 nucleotides are TGTGCCAGCAGCCAAGATCGGGTAAATCAGCCCCAGCATTTT. As protein: CASSQDRVNQPQHF.

This clone was counted between two and nine times. V is TRBV7-9 and J is TRBJ2-1; 13 bases fit TRBD2. This CDR3 is 16 amino acids long. Looked up from germline, CDR1 is SEHNR and CDR2 is FQNEAQ (reference sequence). Trimming took 5 bases from V and 10 from J; bases not matched to a gene: 11. CDR3 bases: TGTGCCAGCAGCCCCAGATGGACTAGCGGGAGAGGCGAGCAGTTCTTC. As protein: CASSPRWTSGRGEQFF.

The chain has TRBV5-1 and TRBJ2-7, with unresolved D. CDR3 length: 14 residues. Trimming stripped 0 bases from V and 3 bases from J, with 10 bases between. The germline CDR1 and CDR2 sequences are SGHRS and YFSETQ. CDR3 DNA: TGCGCCAGCAGCTTGGTTGGTAGCAACTACGAGCAGTACTTC. As protein: CASSLVGSNYEQYF.

This clone was seen a handful of times. Other DNA sequences in this specimen translate into the identical CDR3. The chain links TRBV5-1 to TRBJ2-7; D is unclear. V gave up 1 base and J gave up 0 bases, with 5 bases separating them. This CDR3 has 13 amino acids. Germline V CDR1 and CDR2: SGHRS, YFSETQ. The CDR3 DNA reads as TGCGCCAGCAGCTTGCAGGACTCCTACGAGCAGTACTTC. Translation gives CASSLQDSYEQYF.

The V call is TRBV11-2, the J call TRBJ1-1; 10 bases match TRBD1. Germline-derived CDR1 and CDR2 are SGHAT and FQNNGV. The ends lost 1 base at V and 11 bases at J; junction bases unmatched: 10. This CDR3 has 15 amino acids. CDR3: CASSLGDRGDQGAFF. CDR3 DNA: TGTGCCAGCAGCTTAGGGGACAGGGGAGACCAAGGGGCTTTCTTT.

The chain is built from TRBV2 and TRBJ1-5, with D possibly matching TRBD1 (6 bases). Germline V lookup: CDR1 SNHLY, CDR2 FYNNEI. The CDR3 is 16 amino acids. The germline V and J ends were trimmed by 7 bases and 6 bases, with 22 bases remaining between them. The CDR3 DNA follows: TGTGCCAGCACCCCGGACAGATCGACTGGGGGTCAGCCCCAGCATTTT. Amino acid sequence: CASTPDRSTGGQPQHF.

The chain recombines TRBV6-5 with TRBJ1-2; 9 bases are a match to TRBD1. The junction had 9 bases not matched to a gene; V was cut back by 6 bases and J by 7 bases. The germline CDR1 and CDR2 sequences are MNHEY and SVGAGI. The CDR3 has 14 residues. The DNA for the CDR3 is TGTGCCAGCAGGGTTAAACAGGGGGCAGGTGGCTACACCTTC. It translates to CASRVKQGAGGYTF.

V and J are TRBV5-1 and TRBJ1-5; D may be TRBD1 (6 bases). Between the trimmed V and J ends, which lost 4 bases and 6 bases, there was a span of 14 bases. CDR3 length: 14 residues. Germline V CDR1 and CDR2: SGHRS, YFSETQ. CDR3 DNA: TGCGCCAGCAGCCCGGGGAGGGGGGTTCAGCCCCAGCATTTT. Its protein is CASSPGRGVQPQHF.

The chain is built from TRBV7-9 and TRBJ2-1; 10 bases map to TRBD2. The germline CDR1 and CDR2 sequences are SEHNR and FQNEAQ (reference sequence). CDR3 size: 15 residues. The ends lost 5 bases at V and 5 bases at J; junction bases unmatched: 6. The CDR3 is CASSPLAGTDNEQFF. CDR3 in DNA: TGTGCCAGCAGCCCACTAGCGGGGACGGACAATGAGCAGTTCTTC.

This CDR3 reads CASSSLGAGVTQYF. CDR3 bases: TGTGCCAGTAGTTCCTTGGGGGCCGGGGTTACGCAGTATTTT. The chain employs TRBV19 and TRBJ2-3, with D tentatively TRBD1 (6 bases). CDR1 and CDR2 from the germline V gene are LNHDA and SQIVND (reference sequence). V dropped 5 bases and J dropped 8 bases, with 17 bases sitting between them. The CDR3 sequence is 14 residues long.

The chain carries TRBV6-6 and TRBJ2-3; 16 bases are shared with TRBD2. The germline gives CDR1 MNHNY, CDR2 SVGAGI (reference sequence). J was trimmed by 1 base and V by 5 bases; bases with no gene match: 6. There are 18 residues in the CDR3. This CDR3 is CASSLGLAGGPGTDTQYF. The CDR3 coding sequence is TGTGCCAGCAGTCTGGGACTAGCGGGAGGGCCTGGCACAGATACGCAGTATTTT.

This clone was found once. The chain couples TRBV19 to TRBJ2-2, with 8 positions matching TRBD1. The CDR3 is 15 residues long. Germline V gene data show CDR1 as LNHDA and CDR2 as SQIVND (reference sequence). V was pared by 7 bases and J by 4 bases, with 8 bases of the junction left unmatched. CDR3 region: CASNSGGAGTGELFF. CDR3 nucleotides: TGTGCCAGTAACTCAGGGGGCGCGGGCACCGGGGAGCTGTTTTTT.

This clone has a single count. The chain couples TRBV11-3 to TRBJ2-1; possible D gene TRBD2, 6 bases. V shed 5 bases and J shed 7 bases, with 21 bases lying between them. Germline V gene sequence: CDR1 SGHNT, CDR2 YENEEA. CDR3 length equals 16 residues. CDR3 sequence: CASSPVGTRERNEQFF. The CDR3 bases are TGTGCCAGCAGCCCGGTTGGGACTCGGGAGAGAAATGAGCAGTTCTTC.

Concerning this clone: Distinct nucleotide sequences in the sample also encode this CDR3. This sequence joins TRBV5-1 and TRBJ2-5; TRBD2 matches 7 bases. Trimming took 0 bases from V and 2 from J; bases not matched to a gene: 4. Looked up from germline, CDR1 is SGHRS and CDR2 is YFSETQ. This CDR3 contains 15 residues. The CDR3 region is CASSLESGVQETQYF. CDR3 DNA sequence: TGCGCCAGCAGCTTGGAAAGCGGGGTACAAGAGACCCAGTACTTC.

This clone was found a few times. The chain has TRBV7-8 and TRBJ2-2; perhaps TRBD1 as D (7 bases). Germline V gene data show CDR1 as SGHVS and CDR2 as FQNEAQ. The V end lost 4 bases, the J end lost 6 bases, and 15 bases lay between the germline ends. This CDR3 contains 15 residues. DNA of the CDR3: TGTGCCAGCAGCTACGCGGGACAGTCTTCCGGGGAGCTGTTTTTT. Protein product: CASSYAGQSSGELFF.

On this clone: Within the sample, other DNA sequences also encode this same CDR3. The V and J genes are TRBV27 and TRBJ2-1; 10 bases agree with TRBD2. Germline V CDR1 and CDR2: MNHEY, SMNVEV (reference sequence). The CDR3 is 15 amino acids. After removal of 2 bases from V and 7 bases from J, the junction contained 5 bases not matched to a gene. In DNA, the CDR3 is TGTGCCAGCAGTTTAGGGCTAGCGGGAGTAAATGAGCAGTTCTTC. Protein product: CASSLGLAGVNEQFF.

As regards this clone: The junction shows a germline mismatch at one end, possibly a read error. The J gene is TRBJ1-6, the V gene TRBV7-2; D is perhaps TRBD1 (5 bases). Looked up from germline, CDR1 is SGHTA and CDR2 is FQGNSA. This CDR3 is 15 amino acids long. Here the CDR3 reads CASSLDTGDKSPLHF. CDR3 DNA sequence: TGTGCCAGCAGCTTGGACACAGGTGATAAATCACCCCTCCACTTT. Based on the CDR3 plus reference TRBV7-2 and TRBJ1-6, the full variable domain is GAGVSQSPSNKVTEKGKDVELRCDPISGHTALYWYRQSLGQGLEFLIYFQGNSAPDKSGLPSDRFSAERTGGSVSTLTIQRTQQEDSAVYLCASSLDTGDKSPLHFGNGTRLTVT.

This chain connects TRBV11-2 to TRBJ1-4; tentatively, D is TRBD1 (6 bases). Germline loops: CDR1 SGHAT, CDR2 FQNNGV. V was shortened by 5 bases and J by 3 bases, with 16 bases between the two germline ends. There are 16 residues in the CDR3. CDR3 bases: TGTGCCAGCAGCAACTTCGGACAGAAGGCTAATGAAAAACTGTTTTTT. It is translated as CASSNFGQKANEKLFF.

The genes are TRBV30 and TRBJ2-7; 8 bases agree with TRBD1. J was trimmed by 7 bases and V by 3 bases; bases with no gene match: 11. This CDR3 region has 14 residues. The germline CDR1 and CDR2 sequences are GTSNPN and SVGIG (reference sequence). The CDR3 DNA reads TGTGCCTGGAGAAGGAGGACAGGGAAAAGGGAGCAGTACTTC. The encoded protein is CAWRRRTGKREQYF. The whole variable domain, remainder taken from reference TRBV30 and TRBJ2-7, is SQTIHQWPATLVQPVGSPLSLECTVEGTSNPNLYWYRQAAGRGLQLLFYSVGIGQISSEVPQNLSASRPQDRQFILSSKKLLLSDSGFYLCAWRRRTGKREQYFGPGTRLTVT.

The V gene is TRBV14, the J gene TRBJ2-7, with unresolved D. CDR1 and CDR2 from the germline V gene are SGHDN and FVKESK. The CDR3 is 12 residues long. Trimming left V 5 bases short and J 3 bases short, with 8 bases between. The CDR3 is CASSERLYEQYF. Here the CDR3 DNA reads TGTGCCAGCAGCGAAAGACTCTACGAGCAGTACTTC.

The rearrangement links TRBV29-1 to TRBJ2-7, with 7 bases aligning to TRBD2. Germline values: CDR1 SQVTM, CDR2 ANQGSEA. The CDR3 spans 13 residues. Losses at the gene ends were 4 bases for V and 0 bases for J; bases not matched to a gene: 3. In nucleotides, the CDR3 is TGCAGCGTTGTGGGGGGGTCCTCCTACGAGCAGTACTTC. Its translation: CSVVGGSSYEQYF.